The clone carrying this TCR beta chain is judged medium-sized (0.01 to 0.1%). Its antigen is undetermined. These data originate in a study of read filtering for tumor transcriptome and immune sequencing. Turning to the study itself: Patients were about 17 male and some 13 female, mean age roughly 68 years, range 47 to 80. IR-seq gave about 4.05 to 11 million TCR reads per sample; RNA-seq gave about 80 to 1273. General study findings and limits: Around 84% of IR-seq clonotypes had one read, totaling about 3.5% of reads; RNA-seq: approximately 75% and 45%. IR-seq captured clonotypes deeper and more reliably than RNA-seq.

CDR3 length equals 14 residues. In germline, CDR1 is LGHNA, CDR2 YNFKEQ. Trimming cost V 4 bases and J 6 bases; bases outside gene matches: 3. The library was built from around 0.4 ug RNA with molecular barcoded adaptors for alpha/delta and beta/gamma chains. TCRdb recomputed calls from the reads with MiXCR, one row per CDR3 protein. Among about 5,800 distinct CDR3 sequences listed, about 20% were seen once. The V and J genes are TRBV4-2 and TRBJ2-7; 13 nucleotides align to TRBD2. This clonotype was obtained from a donor aged 40 or over with multiple myeloma. Sequences were obtained from a population of CD138-negative cells sorted from bone marrow. Here the CDR3 reads CASSLRLAGGEQYF. CDR3 DNA: TGTGCCAGCAGCCTCAGACTAGCGGGAGGCGAGCAGTACTTC.